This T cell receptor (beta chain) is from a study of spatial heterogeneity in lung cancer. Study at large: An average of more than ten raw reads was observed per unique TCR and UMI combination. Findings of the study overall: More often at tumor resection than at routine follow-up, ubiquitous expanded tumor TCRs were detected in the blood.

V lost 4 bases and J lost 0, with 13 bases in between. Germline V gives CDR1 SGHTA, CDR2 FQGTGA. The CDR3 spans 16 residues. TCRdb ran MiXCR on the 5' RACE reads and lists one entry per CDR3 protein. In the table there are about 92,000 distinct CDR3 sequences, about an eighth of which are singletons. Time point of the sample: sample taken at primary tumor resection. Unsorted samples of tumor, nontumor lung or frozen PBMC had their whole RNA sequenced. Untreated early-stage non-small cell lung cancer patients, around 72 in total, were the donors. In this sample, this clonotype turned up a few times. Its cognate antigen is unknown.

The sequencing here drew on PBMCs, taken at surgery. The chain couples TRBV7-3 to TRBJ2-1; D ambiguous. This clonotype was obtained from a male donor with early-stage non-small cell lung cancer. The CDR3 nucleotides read TGTGCCAGCAGCTCAAGGACGGGTCGCTCCTACAATGAGCAGTTCTTC. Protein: CASSSRTGRSYNEQFF. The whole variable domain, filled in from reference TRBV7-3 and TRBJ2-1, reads GAGVSQTPSNKVTEKGKYVELRCDPISGHTALYWYRQSLGQGPEFLIYFQGTGAADDSGLPNDRFFAVRPEGSVSTLKIQRTERGDSAVYLCASSSRTGRSYNEQFFGPGTRLTVL.